Presented here are 20 T cell receptor beta chains from one specimen sequenced in a study of control samples from healthy donors and cancer patients. TCRdb keeps only in-frame clones here, not all; method: immunoSEQ multiplex PCR. The table shows 110,000 or so clones, with 80% to 90% occurring only once. The sample taken for sequencing was blood. These receptors originate from a woman aged 45-59 years in good health.

J is TRBJ2-2 and V is TRBV11-2; D perhaps matches TRBD2 (5 bases). This CDR3 has 15 residues. V lost 3 bases and J lost 1, with 9 bases in between. Germline CDR1 SGHAT, CDR2 FQNNGV. CDR3 amino acids: CASSFVDWNTGELFF. The CDR3 DNA sequence: TGTGCCAGCAGCTTTGTGGACTGGAACACCGGGGAGCTGTTTTTT.

The rearrangement uses TRBV18 and TRBJ2-7, with a possible D match to TRBD2 (5 bases). The CDR3 is 15 amino acids. V dropped 2 bases and J dropped 4 bases, with 15 bases sitting between them. Germline CDR1 KGHSH, CDR2 LQKENI. This CDR3 is CASSPSMGVLYEQYF. The DNA of the CDR3 is TGTGCCAGCTCACCATCGATGGGAGTTTTGTACGAGCAGTACTTC.

The chain carries TRBV6-4 and TRBJ2-2; the match to TRBD1 covers 7 bases. Trimming removed 5 bases from V and 5 bases from J; junction bases left unmatched: 5. The CDR3 extends over 14 amino acids. Germline V gene data show CDR1 as MRHNA and CDR2 as SNTAGT. The CDR3 loop is CASSREDRTGELFF. In DNA form, the CDR3 reads TGTGCCAGCAGTCGAGAGGACAGGACCGGGGAGCTGTTTTTT.

This clone was counted between two and nine times. The rearrangement joins TRBV18 to TRBJ2-7, with D hard to call. With 5 bases removed from V and 4 bases from J, the gap between germline ends came to 9 bases. Per germline, CDR1 KGHSH and CDR2 LQKENI. This CDR3 contains 12 residues. As DNA, the CDR3 is TGTGCCAGCTCAGAACTTAAGTACGAGCAGTACTTC. Amino acid sequence: CASSELKYEQYF.

The table lists this clone with a count of one. This chain joins TRBV11-2 and TRBJ1-1; D call uncertain. This CDR3 has 13 amino acids. The germline CDR1 and CDR2 sequences are SGHAT and FQNNGV. Deletions cut 5 bases from V and 3 bases from J, with 10 bases between. The DNA of the CDR3 is TGTGCCAGCAGCGCCCGGACTTACACTGAAGCTTTCTTT. Translation: CASSARTYTEAFF.

The rearrangement joins TRBV5-6 to TRBJ2-7; 10 positions match TRBD1. The CDR3 contains 14 residues. The V gene's germline CDR1 is SGHDT and CDR2 YYEEEE. V lost 2 bases and J lost 3; bases outside the gene matches: 2. CDR3 sequence: CASSFGTGVYEQYF. For the CDR3, the DNA is TGTGCCAGCAGCTTCGGGACAGGGGTCTACGAGCAGTACTTC.

A few counts support this clone. CDR3 DNA: TGTGCCAGCAGTCAATCGGACAGGCGAGGTAGAGAAGCTTTCTTT. Translation gives CASSQSDRRGREAFF. The J gene is TRBJ1-1, the V gene TRBV27; 7 nucleotides agree with TRBD1. CDR1 and CDR2 from the germline V gene are MNHEY and SMNVEV (reference sequence). The V segment lost 5 bases and the J segment 8 bases; nucleotides outside the gene matches: 14. The CDR3 length is 15 residues.

V gene TRBV2 combines with J gene TRBJ1-6; the match to TRBD1 covers 7 bases. In germline, CDR1 is SNHLY, CDR2 FYNNEI. CDR3 length: 15 amino acids. V shed 2 bases, J shed 7 bases, and the junction held 5 bases outside the gene matches. The CDR3 loop reads CASSESRGQNSPLHF. DNA of the CDR3: TGTGCCAGCAGTGAATCTAGGGGGCAGAATTCACCCCTCCACTTT.

The DNA for the CDR3 is TGTGCCATCAGTGAGAACTCTGGGGCCAACGTCCTGACTTTC. This encodes CAISENSGANVLTF. The V and J genes are TRBV10-3 and TRBJ2-6; D unresolved. Per germline, CDR1 ENHRY and CDR2 SYGVKD. V dropped 2 bases and J dropped 0 bases, with 2 bases sitting between them. This CDR3 contains 14 residues.

This sequence joins TRBV7-9 and TRBJ1-1; D perhaps matches TRBD1 (5 bases). The CDR3 is 15 residues long. Trimming pared 5 bases from V and 1 base from J, leaving 14 bases between. Germline lookup yields CDR1 SEHNR and CDR2 FQNEAQ (reference sequence). The CDR3 here is CASSLSRDWNTEAFF. The CDR3 DNA reads TGTGCCAGCAGCCTGAGCAGGGATTGGAACACTGAAGCTTTCTTT.

The chain couples TRBV28 to TRBJ1-5; 8 positions match TRBD1. With 6 bases clipped from V and 2 bases from J, the junction kept 9 bases outside the gene matches. From germline, CDR1 is MDHEN and CDR2 SYDVKM. The CDR3 sequence is 16 residues long. CDR3 in amino acids: CASSPDRGLRNQPQHF. For the CDR3, the DNA is TGTGCCAGCAGCCCCGACAGGGGATTGCGCAATCAGCCCCAGCATTTT.

This clone came up once. The genes are TRBV29-1 and TRBJ1-2; 12 nucleotides line up with TRBD1. Germline CDR1 and CDR2: SQVTM and ANQGSEA. Losses at the gene ends were 3 bases for V and 7 bases for J; bases not matched to a gene: 12. The CDR3 length is 16 residues. Here the CDR3 reads CSVDPSGDRGLGGYTF. As DNA, the CDR3 is TGCAGCGTTGACCCCTCGGGGGACAGGGGGCTGGGTGGCTACACCTTC.

The rearrangement joins TRBV2 to TRBJ1-2, with D unresolved. Germline values: CDR1 SNHLY, CDR2 FYNNEI. With 7 bases removed from V and 6 bases from J, the gap between germline ends came to 9 bases. The CDR3 contains 11 residues. This CDR3 is CASMQLHGYTF. CDR3 DNA sequence: TGTGCCAGCATGCAGCTCCATGGCTACACCTTC.

The CDR3 sequence is CASSPLLMDRVAYNEQFF. The DNA for the CDR3 is TGTGCCAGCAGCCCACTCCTCATGGACAGGGTAGCCTACAATGAGCAGTTCTTC. The rearrangement uses TRBV5-5 and TRBJ2-1; 8 positions match TRBD1. V shed 4 bases and J 2 bases; nucleotides not matched to a gene: 14. Germline CDR1 SGHKS, CDR2 YYEKEE (reference sequence). CDR3 length: 18 amino acids.

There are a few counts of this clone. The V and J genes are TRBV18 and TRBJ1-5, with TRBD1 matching 10 bases. Germline V gene lookup returns CDR1 KGHSH and CDR2 LQKENI. The CDR3 is 15 residues long. V gave up 6 bases and J gave up 2 bases; unmatched junction bases: 4. The CDR3 bases are TGTGCCAGCTCCTTGGGACAGGGGCGCAATCAGCCCCAGCATTTT. This gives the protein CASSLGQGRNQPQHF.

The V gene is TRBV27, the J gene TRBJ1-6; D perhaps matches TRBD1 (5 bases). Germline V gene lookup returns CDR1 MNHEY and CDR2 SMNVEV (reference sequence). Trimming shortened V by 4 bases and J by 0 bases, and 13 bases separated the two germline ends. CDR3 length: 17 amino acids. CDR3 sequence: CASSSQGHISYNSPLHF. The CDR3 nucleotides are TGTGCCAGCAGTTCTCAGGGCCATATCTCCTATAATTCACCCCTCCACTTT.

V is TRBV2 and J is TRBJ2-7, with unresolved D. This CDR3 has 14 amino acids. Trimming shortened V by 4 bases and J by 0 bases, and 10 bases separated the two germline ends. Per germline, CDR1 SNHLY and CDR2 FYNNEI. The CDR3 nucleotides read TGTGCCAGCAGTGCCCAGCCCTACTCCTACGAGCAGTACTTC. This gives the protein CASSAQPYSYEQYF.

The chain combines TRBV15 with TRBJ2-4, with D possibly TRBD1 on 6 matching bases. CDR1 is LNHNV, CDR2 YYDKDF, per germline (reference sequence). V was cut by 5 bases and J by 5 bases, with 16 bases left in between. CDR3 length equals 15 residues. The CDR3 loop reads CATSYDNRDQNIQYF. CDR3 sequence (DNA): TGTGCCACCAGCTATGATAACAGGGACCAAAACATTCAGTACTTC.

The J gene is TRBJ1-5, the V gene TRBV6-5; D is undetermined. V gave up 10 bases and J gave up 1 base, with 17 bases separating them. Germline lookup yields CDR1 MNHEY and CDR2 SVGAGI. CDR3 length equals 15 residues. CDR3 DNA sequence: TGTGCCACCCGGGGAGGGTCGGGAAGCAATCAGCCCCAGCATTTT. Residues: CATRGGSGSNQPQHF.

V gene TRBV6-4 combines with J gene TRBJ2-3, with D tentatively TRBD2 (6 bases). The CDR3 length is 16 residues. The germline V gene has CDR1 MRHNA and CDR2 SNTAGT. The V and J ends lost 8 bases and 2 bases respectively, with 20 bases between them. The CDR3 is CASLAPAPINTDTQYF. The CDR3 nucleotides read TGTGCCAGCCTAGCGCCTGCCCCTATAAACACAGATACGCAGTATTTT.